This T cell receptor (beta chain) is from a study of T cell repertoires in cytomegalovirus infection. From the reads, TCRdb called clonotypes with MiXCR, one entry per CDR3 protein. Of approximately 590,000 distinct CDR3 sequences in the sample, around two fifths were seen once. As to this clonotype: Its specificity is not known.

The ends were cut back, 2 bases at V and 7 bases at J, with 11 bases in the middle. Germline V CDR1 and CDR2: KGHSH, LQKENI. The CDR3 has 13 residues. The TCR sequence derives from a human donor in good health (CMV status not recorded). Some clones in this sample may be carry-over from other donors' samples. The sample was cultured PBMCs, taken from culture after CMV antigen stimulation. This chain joins TRBV18 and TRBJ1-2, with D uncertain. The DNA of the CDR3 is TGTGCCAGCTCACCAGAAGCCCTTTCTGGCTACACCTTC. Residues: CASSPEALSGYTF.